What follows describes a single T cell receptor (beta chain). This specimen belongs to a study of shared clonotypes between healthy human individuals. Some clones are missing from TCRdb's copy, which holds only in-frame ones; the method was immunoSEQ multiplex PCR. The sample has about 2.3 million clones, around 90% seen once. V gave up 5 bases and J gave up 2 bases; unmatched junction bases: 10. Germline CDR1 and CDR2: MNHEY and SMNVEV (reference sequence). The CDR3 extends over 16 amino acids. Sample: naive CD4+ T cells from PBMCs. Stated subset: CD45RA+ positively selected. The TCR comes from a man between 18 and 35 years old in good health. Some clones in this sample may be carry-over from other donors' samples. The V and J genes are TRBV27 and TRBJ2-3; 7 bases match TRBD2. Here the CDR3 reads CASSSQGRENTDTQYF. CDR3 DNA: TGTGCCAGCAGTAGCCAAGGGCGGGAGAACACAGATACGCAGTATTTT.